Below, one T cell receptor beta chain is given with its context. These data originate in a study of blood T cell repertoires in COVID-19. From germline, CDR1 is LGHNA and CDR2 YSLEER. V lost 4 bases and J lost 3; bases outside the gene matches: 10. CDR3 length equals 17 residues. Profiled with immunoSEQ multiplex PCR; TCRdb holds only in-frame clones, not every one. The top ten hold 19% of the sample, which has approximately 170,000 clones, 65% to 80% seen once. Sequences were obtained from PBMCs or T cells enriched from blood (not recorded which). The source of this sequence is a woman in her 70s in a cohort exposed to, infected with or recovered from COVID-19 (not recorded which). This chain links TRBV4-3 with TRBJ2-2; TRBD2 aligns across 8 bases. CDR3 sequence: CASSRAVAGGYTGELFF. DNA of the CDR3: TGCGCCAGCAGCCGGGCGGTCGCGGGAGGTTACACCGGGGAGCTGTTTTTT.